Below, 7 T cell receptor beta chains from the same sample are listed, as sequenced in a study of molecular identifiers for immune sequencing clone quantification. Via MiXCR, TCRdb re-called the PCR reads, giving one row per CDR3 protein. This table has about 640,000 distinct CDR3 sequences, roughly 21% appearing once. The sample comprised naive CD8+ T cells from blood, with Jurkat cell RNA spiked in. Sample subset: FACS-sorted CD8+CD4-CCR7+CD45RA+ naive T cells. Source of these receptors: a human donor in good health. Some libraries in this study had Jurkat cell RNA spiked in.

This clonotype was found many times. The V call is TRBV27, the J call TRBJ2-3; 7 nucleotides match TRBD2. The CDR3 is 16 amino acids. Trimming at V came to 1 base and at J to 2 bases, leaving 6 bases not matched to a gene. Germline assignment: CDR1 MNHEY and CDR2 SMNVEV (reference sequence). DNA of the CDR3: TGTGCCAGCAGTTTATTGGGTCTAGCGGACACAGATACGCAGTATTTT. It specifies CASSLLGLADTDTQYF.

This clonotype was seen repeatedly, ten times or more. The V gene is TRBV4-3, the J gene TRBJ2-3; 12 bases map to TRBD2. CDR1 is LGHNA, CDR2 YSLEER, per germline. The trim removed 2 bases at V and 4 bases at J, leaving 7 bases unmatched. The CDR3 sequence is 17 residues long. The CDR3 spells CASSQQPTSGGSDTQYF. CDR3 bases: TGCGCCAGCAGCCAACAACCTACTAGCGGGGGGTCAGATACGCAGTATTTT.

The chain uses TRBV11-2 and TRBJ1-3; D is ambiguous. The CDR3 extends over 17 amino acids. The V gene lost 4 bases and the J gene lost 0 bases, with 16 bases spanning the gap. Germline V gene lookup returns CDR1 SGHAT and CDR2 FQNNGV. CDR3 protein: CASSSWRAERSGNTIYF. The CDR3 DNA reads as TGTGCCAGCAGCTCATGGAGGGCGGAACGCTCTGGAAACACCATATATTTT.

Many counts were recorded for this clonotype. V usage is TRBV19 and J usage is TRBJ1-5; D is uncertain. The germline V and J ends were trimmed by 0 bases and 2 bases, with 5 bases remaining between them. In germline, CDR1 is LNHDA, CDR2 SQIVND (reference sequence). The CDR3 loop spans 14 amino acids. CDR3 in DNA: TGTGCCAGTAGTATAGAGCCCGGCAATCAGCCCCAGCATTTT. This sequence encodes CASSIEPGNQPQHF. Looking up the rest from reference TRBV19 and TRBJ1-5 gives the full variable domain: DGGITQSPKYLFRKEGQNVTLSCEQNLNHDAMYWYRQDPGQGLRLIYYSQIVNDFQKGDIAEGYSVSREKKESFPLTVTSAQKNPTAFYLCASSIEPGNQPQHFGDGTRLSIL.

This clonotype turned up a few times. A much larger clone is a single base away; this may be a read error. CDR3: CASSNRAGNQETQYF. The CDR3 coding sequence is TGTGCCAGCAGTAACCGAGCCGGGAATCAAGAGACCCAGTACTTC. The rearrangement joins TRBV6-2 or TRBV6-3 to TRBJ2-5, with a tentative D call TRBD2 (5 bases). In germline, CDR1 is MNHEY, CDR2 SVGEGT. The CDR3 is 15 residues long. V lost 5 bases, J lost 2 bases, and 15 bases lay in between.

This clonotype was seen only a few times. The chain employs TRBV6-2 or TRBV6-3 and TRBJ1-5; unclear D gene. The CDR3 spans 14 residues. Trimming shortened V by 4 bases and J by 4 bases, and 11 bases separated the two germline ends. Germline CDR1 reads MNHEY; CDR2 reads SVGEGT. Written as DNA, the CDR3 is TGTGCCAGCAGTTCCGGGTCCCTTAATCAGCCCCAGCATTTT. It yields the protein CASSSGSLNQPQHF.

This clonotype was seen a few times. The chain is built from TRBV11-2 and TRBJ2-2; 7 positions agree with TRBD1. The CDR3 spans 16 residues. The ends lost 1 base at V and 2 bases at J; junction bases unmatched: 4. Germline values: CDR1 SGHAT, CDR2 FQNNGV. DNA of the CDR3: TGTGCCAGCAGCTTAGTAGGGGGCCATAACACCGGGGAGCTGTTTTTT. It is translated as CASSLVGGHNTGELFF. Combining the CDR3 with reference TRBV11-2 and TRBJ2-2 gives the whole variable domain EAGVAQSPRYKIIEKRQSVAFWCNPISGHATLYWYQQILGQGPKLLIQFQNNGVVDDSQLPKDRFSAERLKGVDSTLKIQPAKLEDSAVYLCASSLVGGHNTGELFFGEGSRLTVL.